The text below deals with one T cell receptor beta chain. Its antigen is not yet known. Per-nucleotide qualities are absent, and no much larger clonotype sits a single base away. V is shortened by 0 bases, J by 6 bases, and the region joining them spans 11 bases. The CDR3 holds 14 amino acids from the cysteine to the phenylalanine. CDR3 DNA is the only sequence kept; it has 42 bases, read in frame from the first base. CDR1 and CDR2 (LNHNV, YYDKDF) derive from the germline V gene (reference sequence). The entry originates in a study of T cell changes during pregnancy in multiple sclerosis (dated by TCRdb to between 2017 and 2020). A note on the overall study: Changes in the T cell repertoire over the course of pregnancy were examined in this study in women with multiple sclerosis.

Receptor amplification or capture employed the immunoSEQ multiplex PCR assay. Drawn from immuneACCESS, this table holds only the in-frame rearrangements with V and J called that TCRdb kept. Clones are partly lost; checked studies trace under half to an unresolved V gene and leave the rest unexplained. The sample contains tens of thousands of clones, around 90% of them found a single time. The biggest ten clones account for about 0.45% of the sample. Here the chain combines TRBV15 and TRBJ1-1; there is no confident call for the D gene. This material consisted of CD4+ T cells from peripheral blood mononuclear cells, taken before pregnancy. The TCR sequence derives from a female donor with multiple sclerosis, enrolled in a pregnancy study. The DNA sequence reads TGTGCCACCAGCAGAGACCGGTGGTCGGCTGAAGCTTTCTTT. Translation gives CATSRDRWSAEAFF.